This T cell receptor (beta chain) is drawn from a study of blood T cell repertoires in COVID-19. Study summary: The United States, Italy and Spain provided the acute and convalescent COVID-19 samples. T cells, B-cell-depleted T cells, or PBMCs provided the cDNA or gDNA that served as material.

V lost 3 bases to trimming and J lost 5 bases, with 14 bases between them. From germline, CDR1 is LGHNA and CDR2 YNFKEQ. The CDR3 loop spans 15 amino acids. In the original workflow: Amplified reference gene primers provided the basis for estimating nucleated cell counts. Measured with immunoSEQ multiplex PCR; TCRdb has only the in-frame clones, and not every one. The V and J calls and clone size are taken from that table; D and trimming were inferred from the DNA. The sample lists about 96,000 clones, around 80% occurring once. The sequenced sample was peripheral blood. This TCR derives from a man between 45 and 60 years old who had recovered from COVID-19. The chain has TRBV4-2 and TRBJ2-1; D might be TRBD2 (5 bases). CDR3 DNA sequence: TGTGCCAGCAGCCACCTAGGAGGCGTTAACAATGAGCAGTTCTTC. This sequence encodes CASSHLGGVNNEQFF.